This T cell receptor (beta chain) was obtained from a study of cytomegalovirus exposure and HLA in healthy donors. Across the whole study: Among around 400 genotyped donors, around 80% fell in the Caucasian-associated ancestry cluster.

Trimming shortened V by 6 bases and J by 0 bases, and 6 bases separated the two germline ends. Germline V lookup: CDR1 MNHEY, CDR2 SMNVEV (reference sequence). The CDR3 extends over 14 amino acids. Researchers ran the PCR with 60 Vbeta and 13 Jbeta primers. The data were produced by immunoSEQ multiplex PCR, yet TCRdb's version contains in-frame clones alone and is incomplete. The sample holds over 75,000 clones; around 80% are singletons and the top ten take around 0.74%. This TCR derives from a woman aged 55-69 years in good health and CMV-seronegative. The sequenced sample consisted of PBMCs. This chain uses TRBV27 with TRBJ2-6; no clear D. The CDR3 protein is CASRPDSGANVLTF. CDR3 in DNA: TGTGCCAGCAGACCAGACTCTGGGGCCAACGTCCTGACTTTC.